The sequence of this T cell receptor (beta chain) was determined in a study of shared clonotypes between healthy human individuals. Sorted-subset replicate PCR reactions were performed with approximately 190 ng DNA, corresponding to some 32,000 T cell genomes. The method was immunoSEQ multiplex PCR; TCRdb's version includes in-frame clones alone and lacks a portion of them. This table holds some 2,500,000 clones, around 92% found once. Splitting of CD4+ cells produced CD45RA+ naive and CD45RA-negative memory subsets. The CDR3 extends over 15 amino acids. CDR1 and CDR2 (germline): MDHEN, SYDVKM. Trimming cost V 5 bases and J 5 bases; bases outside gene matches: 10.

The chain is built from TRBV28 and TRBJ2-7; 9 bases line up with TRBD1. This clonotype was obtained from a man aged 18 to 35 in good health. Some clones in this sample may be carry-over from other donors' samples. Source material: naive CD4+ T cells from PBMCs. Specified subset: CD45RA+ positively selected. The CDR3 sequence: CASSERDRVNHEQYF. The DNA for the CDR3 is TGTGCCAGCAGTGAACGGGACAGGGTCAACCACGAGCAGTACTTC.